These 2 T cell receptor beta chains came from one sample sequenced in a study of blood T cell repertoires in COVID-19. Repertoires were generated with immunoSEQ multiplex PCR, while TCRdb's copy carries only in-frame clones and drops some. This sample yields 100,000 to 150,000 clones, of which about nine tenths are seen a single time; about 9.3% belongs to the top ten. The source material was peripheral blood. The source is a man aged 45-65 years with acute or convalescent COVID-19.

This chain links TRBV19 with TRBJ1-1; the D gene is possibly TRBD1 (6 bases). Trimming removed 8 bases at V and 2 bases at J, with 18 bases between. The germline gives CDR1 LNHDA, CDR2 SQIVND (reference sequence). This CDR3 is 15 amino acids long. CDR3 amino acids: CASGIMSRGNTEAFF. In DNA form, the CDR3 reads TGTGCCAGTGGGATTATGAGCAGGGGCAACACTGAAGCTTTCTTT.

This clone was recorded once. The V call is TRBV28, the J call TRBJ1-5; 7 nucleotides agree with TRBD1. J gave up 6 bases and V 2 bases, and 4 bases lay outside the gene matches. The V gene's germline CDR1 is MDHEN and CDR2 SYDVKM. The length of the CDR3 is 14 residues. The CDR3 reads CASSLVAGGQPQHF. The CDR3 bases are TGTGCCAGCAGTTTAGTGGCAGGGGGTCAGCCCCAGCATTTT.